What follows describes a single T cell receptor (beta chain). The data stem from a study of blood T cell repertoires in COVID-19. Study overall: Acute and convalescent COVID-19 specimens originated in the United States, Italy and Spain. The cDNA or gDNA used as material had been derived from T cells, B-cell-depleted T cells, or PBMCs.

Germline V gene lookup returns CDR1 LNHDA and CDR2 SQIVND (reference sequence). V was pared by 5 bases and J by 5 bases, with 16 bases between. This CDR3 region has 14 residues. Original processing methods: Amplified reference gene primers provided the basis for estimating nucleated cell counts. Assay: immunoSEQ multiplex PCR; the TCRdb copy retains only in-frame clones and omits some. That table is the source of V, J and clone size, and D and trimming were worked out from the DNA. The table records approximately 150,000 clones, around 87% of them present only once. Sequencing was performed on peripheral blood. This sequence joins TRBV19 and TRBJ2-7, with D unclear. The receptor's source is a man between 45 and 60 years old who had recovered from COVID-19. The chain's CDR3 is CASSPPGYAHEQYF. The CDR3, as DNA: TGTGCCAGTAGTCCCCCGGGTTACGCTCACGAGCAGTACTTC.